This TCR beta chain was identified during a study of T-cell reconstitution after alpha-beta-depleted transplantation in children. The V end was cut by 0 bases, the J end by 4 bases, with 10 bases between. The CDR3 covers 14 residues. CDR1 is SGHRS and CDR2 is YFSETQ in the germline V gene. Preparation of the TCRbeta library used unique molecular identifiers. TCRdb itself ran the PCR reads through MiXCR, one entry per CDR3 protein. The table includes a few hundred thousand distinct CDR3 sequences, roughly 43% detected once. Study-wide results and limits: It was surviving recipient T cells and thymic progenitors that gave some patients high TCRbeta diversity at day 60. Counts and diversity of T cells one year after transplant came mostly from newly produced T cells. Expanded graft clones, several hundred of them, were reportedly the source of alpha-beta T cells about two months after transplant.

This clonotype was counted many times. Its cognate antigen is unknown. Sequencing used PBMCs, obtained before TCRalphabeta/CD19-depleted stem cell transplant. The chain joins TRBV5-1 to TRBJ1-2; D might be TRBD1 (6 bases). The sequence derives from a girl aged 2 to 10 with aplastic anemia, due to receive a stem cell transplant. The chain's CDR3 is CASSLGGGSYGYTF. The CDR3 DNA follows: TGCGCCAGCAGCTTGGGAGGGGGATCCTATGGCTACACCTTC.